The rows below give T cell receptor beta chains drawn from one sample of a study of blood T cell repertoires in COVID-19. The repertoire was sequenced with immunoSEQ multiplex PCR; TCRdb's copy has only in-frame clones and lacks some. The table includes about 240,000 clones, about 88% detected once. Sample: peripheral blood. These receptors were taken from a woman in her 70s with active or convalescent COVID-19. CDR3s include the opening cysteine and the closing phenylalanine or tryptophan. D genes are given only for firm matches. Part of the rows lack a size; the others show once, few, many or a class for expanded clones.

d_gene: NA
j_gene: TRBJ1-5
v_gene: TRBV24-1
len: 15
abundance: few
CDR3aa: CATSDSGANNQPQHF
CDR3nt: TGTGCCACCAGTGATTCAGGGGCTAACAATCAGCCCCAGCATTTT

d_gene: TRBD1
j_gene: TRBJ1-6
v_gene: TRBV6-5
len: 15
abundance: NA
CDR3aa: CASPNAPGQGSPLHF
CDR3nt: TGTGCCAGCCCTAATGCCCCGGGACAGGGTTCACCCCTCCACTTT

d_gene: NA
j_gene: TRBJ2-3
v_gene: TRBV4-3
len: 16
abundance: NA
CDR3aa: CASSQFTQTSTDTQYF
CDR3nt: TGCGCCAGCAGCCAATTCACGCAAACTAGCACAGATACGCAGTATTTT

d_gene: TRBD1
j_gene: TRBJ1-5
v_gene: TRBV5-5
len: 15
abundance: NA
CDR3aa: CASSFGQGDYQPQHF
CDR3nt: TGTGCCAGCAGCTTCGGACAGGGGGACTATCAGCCCCAGCATTTT

d_gene: NA
j_gene: TRBJ2-6
v_gene: TRBV6-2/TRBV6-3
len: 15
abundance: few
CDR3aa: CASSYRLEGANVLTF
CDR3nt: TGTGCCAGCAGTTACCGCCTAGAAGGGGCCAACGTCCTGACTTTC

d_gene: NA
j_gene: TRBJ1-5
v_gene: TRBV28
len: 19
abundance: few
CDR3aa: CASRHLSSTGLYGNQPQHF
CDR3nt: TGTGCCAGCAGACACCTTAGCTCCACAGGGTTATATGGGAATCAGCCCCAGCATTTT

d_gene: NA
j_gene: TRBJ1-2
v_gene: TRBV11-2
len: 14
abundance: NA
CDR3aa: CASWSTGRTYGYTF
CDR3nt: TGTGCCAGCTGGTCTACAGGGCGGACCTATGGCTACACCTTC

d_gene: NA
j_gene: TRBJ1-5
v_gene: TRBV11-2
len: 15
abundance: few
CDR3aa: CASSLNPSGNQPQHF
CDR3nt: TGTGCCAGCAGCTTAAACCCGAGTGGCAATCAGCCCCAGCATTTT

d_gene: TRBD1
j_gene: TRBJ2-7
v_gene: TRBV5-4
len: 15
abundance: once
CDR3aa: CASSSPGTGTYEQYF
CDR3nt: TGTGCCAGCAGCTCCCCCGGGACAGGCACCTACGAGCAGTACTTC

d_gene: NA
j_gene: TRBJ1-1
v_gene: TRBV10-3
len: 16
abundance: NA
CDR3aa: CAISENAGNMNTEAFF
CDR3nt: TGTGCCATCAGTGAGAATGCAGGGAACATGAACACTGAAGCTTTCTTT

d_gene: TRBD2
j_gene: TRBJ2-1
v_gene: TRBV6-2/TRBV6-3
len: 16
abundance: NA
CDR3aa: CASSYPGLAGGHPQFF
CDR3nt: TGTGCCAGCAGTTACCCCGGACTAGCGGGGGGCCACCCTCAGTTCTTC

d_gene: TRBD1
j_gene: TRBJ2-7
v_gene: TRBV6-1
len: 15
abundance: NA
CDR3aa: CASSEPTGNLYEQYF
CDR3nt: TGTGCCAGCAGTGAACCGACAGGGAACCTCTACGAGCAGTACTTC

d_gene: NA
j_gene: TRBJ2-7
v_gene: TRBV18
len: 12
abundance: few
CDR3aa: CASSSRDYEQYF
CDR3nt: TGTGCCAGCTCATCGAGGGATTACGAGCAGTACTTC

d_gene: NA
j_gene: TRBJ1-5
v_gene: TRBV11-2
len: 17
abundance: few
CDR3aa: CASSLDLDIGANQPQHF
CDR3nt: TGTGCCAGCAGCTTAGATCTGGACATAGGGGCGAATCAGCCCCAGCATTTT

d_gene: NA
j_gene: TRBJ1-2
v_gene: TRBV6-5
len: 16
abundance: NA
CDR3aa: CASSYSEVNALLGYTF
CDR3nt: TGTGCCAGCAGTTACTCAGAGGTCAACGCCCTGTTAGGCTACACCTTC

d_gene: NA
j_gene: TRBJ1-2
v_gene: TRBV6-6
len: 14
abundance: NA
CDR3aa: CASSYVDQSGGYTF
CDR3nt: TGTGCCAGCAGTTACGTGGATCAGTCAGGAGGCTACACCTTC

d_gene: TRBD1
j_gene: TRBJ2-2
v_gene: TRBV24-1
len: 15
abundance: once
CDR3aa: CATQGAIWHTGELFF
CDR3nt: TGTGCCACTCAGGGGGCGATCTGGCACACCGGGGAGCTGTTTTTT

d_gene: NA
j_gene: TRBJ1-1
v_gene: TRBV7-2
len: 16
abundance: NA
CDR3aa: CASSSDPGFELKEAFF
CDR3nt: TGTGCCAGCAGCTCCGATCCAGGGTTTGAACTGAAAGAAGCTTTCTTT

d_gene: NA
j_gene: TRBJ2-7
v_gene: TRBV12-3/TRBV12-4
len: 12
abundance: NA
CDR3aa: CASSLYRYEQYF
CDR3nt: TGTGCCAGCAGTTTATATCGTTACGAGCAGTACTTC

d_gene: NA
j_gene: TRBJ2-5
v_gene: TRBV27
len: 13
abundance: NA
CDR3aa: CASSPRGQETQYF
CDR3nt: TGTGCCAGCAGTCCTAGGGGTCAGGAGACCCAGTACTTC

d_gene: NA
j_gene: TRBJ2-1
v_gene: TRBV25-1
len: 13
abundance: NA
CDR3aa: CASSPRAYNEQFF
CDR3nt: TGTGCCAGCAGTCCCAGGGCCTACAATGAGCAGTTCTTC

d_gene: NA
j_gene: TRBJ1-5
v_gene: TRBV4-3
len: 14
abundance: NA
CDR3aa: CASSNSRSNQPQHF
CDR3nt: TGCGCCAGCAGCAATAGTCGTAGCAATCAGCCCCAGCATTTT

d_gene: NA
j_gene: TRBJ2-3
v_gene: TRBV5-8
len: 13
abundance: NA
CDR3aa: CASSLLGADTQYF
CDR3nt: TGTGCCAGCAGCTTGTTGGGCGCAGATACGCAGTATTTT

d_gene: NA
j_gene: TRBJ1-3
v_gene: TRBV4-3
len: 15
abundance: few
CDR3aa: CASSQMTGSGNTIYF
CDR3nt: TGCGCCAGCAGCCAAATGACGGGCTCTGGAAACACCATATATTTT

d_gene: NA
j_gene: TRBJ1-2
v_gene: TRBV4-2
len: 15
abundance: NA
CDR3aa: CASSQDQSGFWGYTF
CDR3nt: TGTGCCAGCAGCCAAGATCAGTCAGGATTTTGGGGCTACACCTTC